This TCR beta chain appears in the sequencing data of a study of shared clonotypes between healthy human individuals (dated by TCRdb to 2020 to 2022). With respect to the entire study: A few men and a couple of women, aged 18 to 49 years, made up the cohort. For each donor, CD4 naive and CD4 memory were each run on three plates, CD8 naive on two plates, and CD8 memory on one plate. To estimate repertoire size and how much clonotypes are shared between individuals, the study performed deep sequencing of blood TCR repertoires from a handful of healthy adults. Libraries were prepared and TCR repertoires were sequenced by different laboratories using diverse techniques, in order to increase sequencing depth and limit assay-specific biases. Per donor, leukapheresis produced somewhere between about 0.85 and 10 billion PBMCs. Broader findings and caveats from the paper: The genetic and exposure-history diversity represented was limited by the small number of donors. Larger estimated clonotype richness was generally found for naive subsets than for memory subsets. Sampling was restricted to blood, and TCR repertoires in tissues likely differ from the TCR repertoires found in blood. When several donors were compared, the shared fraction of clonotypes was about 5% for naive CD4, around 3.5% for naive CD8, roughly 2.5% for memory CD4, and 0.4% for memory CD8. Rarefaction of sorted-subset datasets indicated incomplete sequencing despite the large sequencing depth. Compared with non-shared clonotypes, clonotypes shared by all four sorted-subset donors had higher generation probabilities. Pairwise subsampling led to the expectation that sequencing depth would affect the degree of clonotype sharing among donors.

Using the deep immunoSEQ assay, TCR CDR3 regions were amplified from genomic DNA by multiplex PCR. Genomic DNA extracted from each cell subset was distributed evenly over all wells of several immunoSEQ 96-well plates, and each plate served as one replicate. For sorted subsets, approximately 190 ng genomic DNA, equal to 30,000 to 35,000 T cell genomes, was loaded into each replicate PCR. The purified libraries were quantified using a Qubit 3.0 fluorometer, sized with a Bioanalyzer 2100, and then quantified again using the KAPA Library Quantification kit. Every immunoSEQ 96-well plate was sequenced on a dedicated single-read 150-cycle Illumina NextSeq 550 flow cell. The authors' analysis ran thus. Because only junctional sequences without quality scores were contained in the immunoSEQ output, filtering matching that applied to full-length reads could not be performed. Sequences were annotated with PyIR, a Python wrapper for IgBLAST v1.9, using IMGT germline references to assign V/J genes and CDR3. Any read was removed if the V/J assignment was weak (E-value above 1e-6), the CDR3 was missing, or the read contained stop codons, out-of-frame junctions, or ambiguous translated residues. V3J clonotypes were defined as sequences sharing an identical inferred V gene, J gene, and CDR3 amino acid sequence. Percentage overlap between repertoires was computed as shared unique clonotypes divided by the size of the smaller repertoire. RTK rarefaction, the Chao1 estimator, and Recon v2.1 estimates of unobserved clonotypes were used to assess repertoire richness. Generation probabilities were computed with OLGA for all TCRbeta clonotypes obtained by the gDNA method from several donors. Not all clones reach the TCRdb copy of this immuneACCESS table, which keeps in-frame sequences only. Checked studies attribute under half of the gap to unresolved V genes and leave the rest unexplained. V and J calls and clone size are as listed in that table; D and trimming were resolved from the DNA. This sample holds 2 million to 3 million clones; approximately 94% were observed only once. Approximately 0.37% of the sample lies in the top ten.

The donors were healthy, HIV-negative adults with no recently reported acute infections or vaccinations. Every donor was a Caucasian adult residing in Nashville, Tennessee, USA. CD4+ T cells were enriched through magnetic negative selection, after which naive cells were positively selected on CD45RA and the remaining negative fraction served as the memory subset. Blood was obtained by leukapheresis, after which PBMCs were separated by Ficoll-Histopaque density gradient centrifugation and cryopreserved in liquid nitrogen vapor phase. Analytical flow cytometry was used to check the purity and quantity of each magnetically sorted T cell population. Genomic DNA was isolated from every sorted fraction and measured by UV absorbance on a Nanodrop 2000c. V drops 4 bases and J drops 8 bases, leaving 18 bases in between. The CDR3 runs 14 residues from the cysteine to the phenylalanine. Solely the CDR3 DNA is kept, with 42 bases framed from the first base. Reading the germline V gene (reference sequence) gives CDR1 SGHNT and CDR2 YYREEE.

Points on this clone: Its cognate antigen has yet to be identified. No quality values exist for individual bases; no much larger clone is one base distant.

Material for sequencing was naive CD4+ T cells from PBMCs. The cell subset or site label for this specimen denotes: CD45RA+ positively selected. Recombination linked TRBV5-4 to TRBJ1-1; TRBD1 is possibly the D segment (6 matching bases). This receptor was taken from a man between 18 and 35 years old in good health. Some clones in this sample may be carry-over from other donors' samples. The DNA is as follows: TGTGCCAGCAGCCCGGGGGGGGCGCGAGCCGAAGCTTTCTTT. The resulting protein is CASSPGGARAEAFF.